This T cell receptor beta chain was sequenced during a study of preoperative IRX-2 immunotherapy in early breast cancer. The treatment: preoperative locoregional IRX-2 cytokine immunotherapy. This phase Ib study tested locoregional IRX-2 cytokine immunotherapy given before surgery. Assay used: immunoSEQ multiplex PCR; TCRdb lists only in-frame clones, some missing. The sample lists approximately 26,000 clones, approximately 77% occurring once. The germline CDR1 and CDR2 sequences are GTSNPN and SVGIG (reference sequence). CDR3 length: 15 residues. The V and J ends lost 0 bases and 2 bases respectively, with 11 bases between them.

The input for sequencing was lymph node tissue, taken after IRX-2 immunotherapy. The sequence was collected from a human donor with breast cancer. The chain joins TRBV30 to TRBJ1-3; a possible D gene is TRBD1 (5 bases). In nucleotides, the CDR3 is TGTGCCTGGAGTGTAATGGGGCAGGCTGGAAACACCATATATTTT. This gives the protein CAWSVMGQAGNTIYF.